Each of the 30 T cell receptor beta chains below was sequenced from the same sample in a study of cytomegalovirus exposure and HLA in healthy donors. Clones were read by immunoSEQ multiplex PCR, and TCRdb kept only the in-frame ones, dropping some. Of approximately 150,000 clones listed, 86% are singletons. Sequenced: PBMCs. These receptors were collected from a man between 18 and 35 years old in good health and CMV-seropositive.

The chain carries TRBV27 and TRBJ2-5; TRBD1 aligns across 9 bases. CDR1 MNHEY and CDR2 SMNVEV come from the germline V gene (reference sequence). Trimming cost V 6 bases and J 4 bases; bases outside gene matches: 9. There are 15 residues in the CDR3. CDR3 nucleotides: TGTGCCAGCAGCGGACAGGGGTCTTATACAGAGACCCAGTACTTC. Translated, it gives CASSGQGSYTETQYF.

This CDR3 reads CASSLEGLAGGPDTQYF. The CDR3 nucleotides read TGTGCCAGCAGCTTAGAGGGACTAGCGGGGGGCCCAGATACGCAGTATTTT. The genes are TRBV7-3 and TRBJ2-3, with 15 bases matching TRBD2. The trim removed 2 bases at V and 4 bases at J, leaving 4 bases unmatched. Germline loops: CDR1 SGHTA, CDR2 FQGTGA. The CDR3 spans 17 residues.

The chain has TRBV9 and TRBJ2-7, with 7 bases identical to TRBD2. Germline V CDR1 and CDR2: SGDLS, YYNGEE. The CDR3 sequence is 15 residues long. The ends lost 0 bases at V and 2 bases at J; junction bases unmatched: 5. CDR3 sequence (DNA): TGTGCCAGCAGCGTAGCTGGTGGGGGGGCCTACGAGCAGTACTTC. The encoded protein is CASSVAGGGAYEQYF. The full variable domain, in which reference TRBV9 and TRBJ2-7 provide the parts outside the CDR3, is DSGVTQTPKHLITATGQRVTLRCSPRSGDLSVYWYQQSLDQGLQFLIQYYNGEERAKGNILERFSAQQFPDLHSELNLSSLELGDSALYFCASSVAGGGAYEQYFGPGTRLTVT.

The chain combines TRBV2 with TRBJ1-1; D is perhaps TRBD1 (6 bases). With 4 bases removed from V and 8 bases from J, the gap between germline ends came to 20 bases. CDR3 length: 15 amino acids. The germline V gene has CDR1 SNHLY and CDR2 FYNNEI. The CDR3 is CASSAEGQEGLEAFF. The CDR3 DNA sequence: TGTGCCAGCAGTGCTGAGGGACAAGAGGGGTTAGAAGCTTTCTTT.

V gene TRBV27 combines with J gene TRBJ1-1; a possible D gene is TRBD1 (6 bases). Trimming took off 6 bases at V and 1 base at J, with 18 bases between the two ends. The germline V gene has CDR1 MNHEY and CDR2 SMNVEV (reference sequence). The CDR3 has 16 amino acids. CDR3 DNA: TGTGCCAGCAGCCTTGCCCCACAGGGAACGAACACTGAAGCTTTCTTT. Its translation: CASSLAPQGTNTEAFF.

The chain links TRBV4-3 to TRBJ1-4; 8 bases align to TRBD1. The CDR3 has 15 amino acids. Trimming at V came to 1 base and at J to 8 bases, leaving 6 bases not matched to a gene. Looked up from germline, CDR1 is LGHNA and CDR2 is YSLEER. The DNA of the CDR3 is TGCGCCAGCAGCCAAGTGACAGGGGTTCAGGAAAAACTGTTTTTT. Residues: CASSQVTGVQEKLFF.

V gene TRBV18 combines with J gene TRBJ1-3; D is unresolved. Trimming took off 3 bases at V and 4 bases at J, with 4 bases between the two ends. In germline, CDR1 is KGHSH, CDR2 LQKENI. The CDR3 covers 12 residues. As DNA, the CDR3 is TGTGCCAGCTCACCCGGGGGAAACACCATATATTTT. Amino acids: CASSPGGNTIYF.

Turning to this clone: The sample holds other DNA sequences that translate to the same CDR3. The chain has TRBV2 and TRBJ2-3; 9 bases are a match to TRBD2. This CDR3 comprises 14 residues. Germline trimming cut 11 bases from V and 0 bases from J; bases unmatched to any gene: 6. The germline V gene has CDR1 SNHLY and CDR2 FYNNEI. The DNA of the CDR3 is TGTGCCTCCCGCCTAGCGGGGAGCACAGATACGCAGTATTTT. It is translated as CASRLAGSTDTQYF.

The rearrangement uses TRBV7-8 and TRBJ2-3; 8 bases map to TRBD1. CDR3 length: 16 residues. The V and J ends lost 4 bases and 2 bases, in that order; junction bases with no gene match: 8. CDR1 and CDR2 from the germline V gene are SGHVS and FQNEAQ. The CDR3 spells CASSSTGEGLTDTQYF. CDR3 bases: TGTGCCAGCAGCTCGACAGGGGAAGGACTCACAGATACGCAGTATTTT.

Points on this clone: The junction shows a germline mismatch at one end, possibly a read error. The CDR3 coding sequence is TGTGCCAGCAGGGAAGACAGCTACATGAACACTGAAGCTTTCTTT. This translates into CASREDSYMNTEAFF. The rearrangement joins TRBV2 to TRBJ1-1; possibly TRBD1 for D (5 bases). The CDR3 consists of 15 residues. Germline values: CDR1 SNHLY, CDR2 FYNNEI.

This clone was seen more than once but under ten times. The rearrangement links TRBV19 to TRBJ2-1, with 11 bases identical to TRBD2. Losses at the gene ends were 5 bases for V and 4 bases for J; bases not matched to a gene: 4. CDR1 is LNHDA and CDR2 is SQIVND in the germline V gene (reference sequence). The CDR3 has 15 residues. CDR3 region: CASSLGLADYNEQFF. DNA for the CDR3: TGTGCCAGTAGTTTGGGACTAGCGGATTACAATGAGCAGTTCTTC.

V is TRBV6-1 and J is TRBJ2-7; a weak D match, TRBD2 (6 bases). CDR1 is MNHNS, CDR2 SASEGT, per germline. The CDR3 is made up of 11 amino acids. The CDR3 region has the DNA TGTGTAAGCGGGTACTCCTACGAGCAGTACTTC. Its protein product is CVSGYSYEQYF.

The V and J genes are TRBV6-5 and TRBJ1-5; 10 bases match TRBD1. This CDR3 contains 15 residues. With 6 bases clipped from V and 6 bases from J, the junction kept 8 bases outside the gene matches. CDR1 MNHEY and CDR2 SVGAGI come from the germline V gene. Here the CDR3 DNA reads TGTGCCAGCAGACGCGGGACAGGGGATAGTCAGCCCCAGCATTTT. Amino acids: CASRRGTGDSQPQHF.

This clone was detected only once. This chain uses TRBV7-2 with TRBJ2-3; D remains unclear. V gave up 5 bases and J gave up 2 bases, with 5 bases separating them. Germline assignment: CDR1 SGHTA and CDR2 FQGNSA. The CDR3 length is 12 residues. CDR3 coding DNA: TGTGCCAGCAGCCAGAACACAGATACGCAGTATTTT. It encodes CASSQNTDTQYF. Combining the CDR3 with reference TRBV7-2 and TRBJ2-3 gives the whole variable domain GAGVSQSPSNKVTEKGKDVELRCDPISGHTALYWYRQSLGQGLEFLIYFQGNSAPDKSGLPSDRFSAERTGGSVSTLTIQRTQQEDSAVYLCASSQNTDTQYFGPGTRLTVL.

The chain links TRBV28 to TRBJ2-1; 9 bases are a match to TRBD2. The CDR3 sequence is 15 residues long. CDR1 and CDR2 from the germline V gene are MDHEN and SYDVKM. V gave up 2 bases and J gave up 3 bases; unmatched junction bases: 2. DNA of the CDR3: TGTGCCAGCAGTTTAGGTAGCGGGGGCTACAATGAGCAGTTCTTC. The encoded protein is CASSLGSGGYNEQFF.

The gene calls are TRBV5-1 and TRBJ2-3; 9 bases map to TRBD2. Germline trimming cut 4 bases from V and 2 bases from J; bases unmatched to any gene: 14. Germline V gene sequence: CDR1 SGHRS, CDR2 YFSETQ. The CDR3 consists of 18 residues. The CDR3 reads CASSAGGYSGGITDTQYF. DNA for the CDR3: TGCGCCAGCAGCGCCGGGGGGTATAGCGGGGGAATCACAGATACGCAGTATTTT.

The chain recombines TRBV7-2 with TRBJ1-1, with 8 positions matching TRBD1. Trimming at V came to 1 base and at J to 1 base, leaving 5 bases not matched to a gene. This CDR3 is 16 amino acids long. The germline gives CDR1 SGHTA, CDR2 FQGNSA. CDR3 loop: CASSLGQGMWNTEAFF. The CDR3, as DNA: TGTGCCAGCAGCTTAGGACAGGGGATGTGGAACACTGAAGCTTTCTTT.

This clone occurred a few times. The chain recombines TRBV4-1 with TRBJ2-2; 9 nucleotides line up with TRBD2. Trimming took 2 bases from V and 7 from J; bases not matched to a gene: 5. Germline V gene sequence: CDR1 MGHRA, CDR2 YSYEKL. The CDR3 spans 15 residues. The DNA of the CDR3 is TGCGCCAGCAGCCAACGGACTAGCGAGGACGGGGAGCTGTTTTTT. Amino acid sequence: CASSQRTSEDGELFF.

The chain has TRBV6-1 and TRBJ2-5; TRBD1 matches at 12 bases. This CDR3 has 15 residues. The J segment lost 5 bases and the V segment lost 6 bases, leaving 7 bases of the junction unmatched. Germline CDR1 and CDR2: MNHNS and SASEGT. CDR3 in DNA: TGTGCCAGCAGCGAACCGGGACAGGGGGCGGAGACCCAGTACTTC. Its translation is CASSEPGQGAETQYF.

Concerning this clone: Other DNA sequences in the same sample also yield this CDR3. V and J are TRBV7-2 and TRBJ2-3, with a weak D call TRBD2 (5 bases). CDR3 length: 14 amino acids. The V end lost 6 bases, the J end lost 0 bases, and 10 bases lay between the germline ends. The V gene's germline CDR1 is SGHTA and CDR2 FQGNSA. CDR3 coding DNA: TGTGCCAGCAGTCCGGGGTCTAGCACAGATACGCAGTATTTT. Translating gives CASSPGSSTDTQYF.

The genes are TRBV4-3 and TRBJ2-2, with a possible D match to TRBD2 (5 bases). V gave up 1 base and J gave up 7 bases, with 13 bases separating them. Germline V gene sequence: CDR1 LGHNA, CDR2 YSLEER. The CDR3 is made up of 15 amino acids. DNA of the CDR3: TGCGCCAGCAGCCAAGGGGGAAGGACTGGCGGGGAGCTGTTTTTT. This codes for CASSQGGRTGGELFF.

This clone was seen once. The rearrangement uses TRBV19 and TRBJ1-6; the match to TRBD1 covers 8 bases. The V and J ends lost 7 bases and 11 bases, in that order; junction bases with no gene match: 13. The CDR3 is made up of 15 amino acids. Germline V gene lookup returns CDR1 LNHDA and CDR2 SQIVND (reference sequence). Here the CDR3 DNA reads TGTGCCAGTATGATCGGGGACAGGAATTCGGCACCCCTCCACTTT. Its protein is CASMIGDRNSAPLHF.

This clone occurred once. The chain carries TRBV7-6 and TRBJ1-2; D is possibly TRBD1 (6 bases). This CDR3 region has 13 residues. V lost 5 bases and J 7 bases, leaving 14 bases between the germline ends. Germline lookup yields CDR1 SGHVS and CDR2 FNYEAQ. This CDR3 reads CASSTDSLGGYTF. The DNA for the CDR3 is TGTGCCAGCAGCACGGACAGCCTCGGTGGCTACACCTTC.

This sequence joins TRBV30 and TRBJ2-7; TRBD2 matches 9 bases. Looked up from germline, CDR1 is GTSNPN and CDR2 is SVGIG (reference sequence). V lost 2 bases and J lost 4; bases outside the gene matches: 12. The CDR3 covers 16 residues. The CDR3 sequence is CAWSRPAGGLLYEQYF. CDR3 in DNA: TGTGCCTGGAGTAGGCCAGCGGGGGGACTTTTATACGAGCAGTACTTC.

The V and J genes are TRBV9 and TRBJ2-3; 10 nucleotides agree with TRBD2. J lost 2 bases, V lost 1 base, and 4 bases had no gene match. Looked up from germline, CDR1 is SGDLS and CDR2 is YYNGEE. The CDR3 spans 16 residues. In DNA form, the CDR3 reads TGTGCCAGCAGCGTATTTAGCGGGGGGACCACAGATACGCAGTATTTT. Translation: CASSVFSGGTTDTQYF.

The CDR3: CASSQRGLGGETQYF. CDR3 nucleotide sequence: TGTGCCAGCAGTCAGCGGGGGTTAGGGGGGGAGACCCAGTACTTC. The J gene is TRBJ2-5, the V gene TRBV25-1, with 8 bases fitting TRBD2. Germline values: CDR1 MGHDK, CDR2 SYGVNS. Losses at the gene ends were 5 bases for V and 5 bases for J; bases not matched to a gene: 10. This CDR3 contains 15 residues.

This chain connects TRBV28 to TRBJ2-5; TRBD1 matches at 11 bases. In germline, CDR1 is MDHEN, CDR2 SYDVKM. Trimming cost V 5 bases and J 2 bases; bases outside gene matches: 10. The CDR3 extends over 17 amino acids. DNA of the CDR3: TGTGCCAGCAGTCGACCGGGACAGGGGGTGACACAAGAGACCCAGTACTTC. This gives the protein CASSRPGQGVTQETQYF.

The chain joins TRBV7-9 to TRBJ1-4; 7 bases align to TRBD1. J gave up 2 bases and V 5 bases, and 8 bases lay outside the gene matches. Looked up from germline, CDR1 is SEHNR and CDR2 is FQNEAQ (reference sequence). The length of the CDR3 is 16 residues. The CDR3 region has the DNA TGTGCCAGCAGCCTCCGACAGGGTATCACTAATGAAAAACTGTTTTTT. Translated: CASSLRQGITNEKLFF. Filled out from reference TRBV7-9 and TRBJ1-4, the complete variable domain reads DTGVSQNPRHKITKRGQNVTFRCDPISEHNRLYWYRQTLGQGPEFLTYFQNEAQLEKSRLLSDRFSAERPKGSFSTLEIQRTEQGDSAMYLCASSLRQGITNEKLFFGSGTQLSVL.

The chain carries TRBV7-9 and TRBJ1-4; TRBD1 is a possible D gene (6 bases). This CDR3 has 14 residues. V lost 4 bases to trimming and J lost 8 bases, with 14 bases between them. The germline CDR1 and CDR2 sequences are SEHNR and FQNEAQ (reference sequence). The CDR3 region is CASSYRVVGEKLFF. The CDR3 DNA is TGTGCCAGCAGCTACAGGGTGGTCGGGGAAAAACTGTTTTTT.

The chain couples TRBV7-8 to TRBJ1-5; D ambiguous. Trimming removed 4 bases from V and 6 bases from J, with 16 bases in between. Germline CDR1 reads SGHVS; CDR2 reads FQNEAQ. The CDR3 extends over 15 amino acids. For the CDR3, the DNA is TGTGCCAGCAGCTCGGGAAAAAACGGAATTCAGCCCCAGCATTTT. It codes for CASSSGKNGIQPQHF.